This record concerns one T cell receptor beta chain sequence. These data belong to a study of blood T cell repertoires in COVID-19. Original processing notes: How many nucleated cells were present was estimated from reference gene primer amplification. Generated by immunoSEQ multiplex PCR, the TCRdb table keeps only in-frame clones and is missing some. The V and J calls and clone size come from that table; D and trimming were worked out from the DNA. The table lists 100,000 to 130,000 clones, around four fifths of them singletons, with 4% to 5% in the top ten. Trimming took 6 bases from V and 8 from J, leaving 22 bases between them. The germline CDR1 and CDR2 sequences are MDHEN and SYDVKM. The CDR3 loop spans 15 amino acids.

Specimen: peripheral blood. The sequence was collected from an older woman with acute or convalescent COVID-19. The rearrangement uses TRBV28 and TRBJ1-1; D ambiguous. CDR3 bases: TGTGCCAGCAGCCGACCACGCGATTTACAGTACGAAGCTTTCTTT. Protein sequence: CASSRPRDLQYEAFF.